This is a list of T cell receptor beta chains from one sample in a study of radiotherapy plus CTLA-4 blockade in lung cancer. Only in-frame clones appear in the TCRdb table, and some are missing; sequencing was by immunoSEQ multiplex PCR. Here the sample spans tens of thousands of clones, 83% being singletons. The sample in question was peripheral blood, obtained from a patient treated with radiotherapy plus ipilimumab. These receptors came from a human donor with non-small cell lung cancer who had stable disease on radiotherapy plus ipilimumab. Each CDR3 is given without its conserved first and last residue.

TRBJ2-2	TRBV5-1	ASSNQGDGELF
TRBJ2-2	TRBV11-2	ASSPAQGLAGGNTGELF
TRBJ2-3	TRBV27	ASSLLRSGGTDTQY
TRBJ1-4	TRBV30	ACTLVGATNEKLF
TRBJ2-1	TRBV18	ASSPPFRYQDNEQF
TRBJ2-4	TRBV18	ASSSKREGKNIQY
TRBJ1-4	TRBV2	ASSSDRGTNEKLF
TRBJ2-5	TRBV30	AWRAPAGGETQY
TRBJ2-7	TRBV19	ASSIRDLYNEQY
TRBJ2-7	TRBV5-1	ASSLGFGYEQY
TRBJ2-7	TRBV6-1	ASSKPLSREQY
TRBJ1-5	TRBV2	ASSEFFSNQPQH
TRBJ1-6	TRBV6-5	ASSYKGGGGSPLH
TRBJ1-6	TRBV5-4	ASSRTTGAVDSPLH
TRBJ1-1	TRBV5-1	ASSLNGEAF
TRBJ2-7	TRBV13	ASSSTSGRIVGEQY
TRBJ1-2	TRBV19	ASRDPGAGSVGYT
TRBJ2-1	TRBV28	ASSPPTGGLF
TRBJ2-1	TRBV5-1	ASSWGDRGIDEQF
TRBJ2-2	TRBV11-2	ASSLFGTSVGGELF
TRBJ2-7	TRBV11-2	ASSLGSENYEQY
TRBJ2-1	TRBV27	ASTPFRQGGSYNEQF
TRBJ2-3	TRBV7-2	ASSLRLTPSTDTQY
TRBJ1-4	TRBV2	ASRREGRTNEKLF
TRBJ1-5	TRBV30	AWSVKGLGPQH
TRBJ1-2	TRBV28	ASSSPSISGLHYGYT
TRBJ1-5	TRBV7-2	ASSPDRGSNQPQH
TRBJ2-2	TRBV27	ASSLWRWASGKLTTGELF
TRBJ2-5	TRBV5-4	ASSFPDIQETQY
TRBJ1-2	TRBV19	ASALGHGYT
TRBJ2-3	TRBV9	ASSVEGQGMDTQY
TRBJ1-4	TRBV2	ASILGINEKLF
TRBJ1-2	TRBV7-2	ASSSPIYGLLGYT
TRBJ1-2	TRBV6-5	ASSPVGRGGYT
TRBJ1-1	TRBV28	ASSLSGRLTEAF
TRBJ1-1	TRBV30	AWSIGSGAF
TRBJ2-3	TRBV28	ASSYHSGDPSPLTDTQY
TRBJ2-6	TRBV28	ASSQTLRANVLT
TRBJ2-4	TRBV5-1	ASSLNPARSRDIQY
TRBJ2-5	TRBV18	ASSPVRGAKETQY
TRBJ2-7	TRBV6-5	ASSYTGTDLSEQY
TRBJ1-3	TRBV28	ASSSTGTVVGNTIY
TRBJ2-7	TRBV29-1	SARDSSYEQY
-	TRBV19	ASSRGYEQY
TRBJ2-1	TRBV5-1	ASSLVGLAGDEQF
TRBJ2-3	TRBV18	ASSPLGTTDRTDTQY
TRBJ2-3	TRBV7-3	ASKAGSGTDTQY
TRBJ2-3	TRBV13	ASSPRSGGRTDTQY
TRBJ1-6	TRBV6-5	ASSYTGSPLH
TRBJ2-7	TRBV5-1	ASSLAYRH
TRBJ2-1	TRBV4-2	ASSQRGEKQF
TRBJ2-1	TRBV28	ASRKLAGANEQF
TRBJ1-1	TRBV13	ASSPQPNTEAF
TRBJ1-6	TRBV7-3	ASSLDRAKNSPLH
TRBJ1-5	TRBV6-5	ASSDGPNQPQH
TRBJ1-1	TRBV7-9	ASSLVVGSNTEAF
TRBJ2-5	TRBV27	ASSFLTTGERETQY
TRBJ1-1	TRBV5-5	ASSLRGQGIGDTEAF
TRBJ2-7	TRBV19	ATKSRQNSYEQY
TRBJ1-4	TRBV5-1	ASSLAGSDDNEKLF